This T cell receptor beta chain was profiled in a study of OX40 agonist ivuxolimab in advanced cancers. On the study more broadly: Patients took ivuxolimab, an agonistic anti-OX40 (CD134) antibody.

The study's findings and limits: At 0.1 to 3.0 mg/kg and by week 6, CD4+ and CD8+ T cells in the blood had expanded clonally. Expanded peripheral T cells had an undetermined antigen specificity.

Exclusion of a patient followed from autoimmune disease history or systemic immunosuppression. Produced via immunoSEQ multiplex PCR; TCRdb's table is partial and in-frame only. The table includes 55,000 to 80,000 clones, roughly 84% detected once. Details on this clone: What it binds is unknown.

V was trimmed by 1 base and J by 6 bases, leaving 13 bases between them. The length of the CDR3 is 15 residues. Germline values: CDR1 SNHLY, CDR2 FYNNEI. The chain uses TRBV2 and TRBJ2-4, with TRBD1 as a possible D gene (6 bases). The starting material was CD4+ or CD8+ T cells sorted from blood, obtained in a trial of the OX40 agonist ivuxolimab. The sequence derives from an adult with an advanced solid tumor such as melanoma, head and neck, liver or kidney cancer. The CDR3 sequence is CASSEDREIGNIQYF. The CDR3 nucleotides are TGTGCCAGCAGTGAAGACAGGGAAATCGGAAACATTCAGTACTTC.